The 5 T cell receptor beta chains presented below share a single source sample, sequenced in a study of blood T cell repertoires in COVID-19. TCRdb's copy holds only in-frame clones and misses some; the assay was immunoSEQ multiplex PCR. Of 200,000 to 300,000 clones in the sample, around nine tenths are singletons; the top ten hold approximately 2.6%. The specimen sequenced was PBMCs or T cells enriched from blood (not recorded which). The receptors derive from a woman under 30 who had recovered from COVID-19.

This chain links TRBV27 with TRBJ2-1; 8 positions agree with TRBD2. This CDR3 has 16 amino acids. Germline V CDR1 and CDR2: MNHEY, SMNVEV (reference sequence). V dropped 3 bases and J dropped 6; count of bases not matched to a gene: 10. The CDR3 DNA reads TGTGCCAGCAGTTTCAGGGTAGAGGGACTAGTCAATGAGCAGTTCTTC. Its protein is CASSFRVEGLVNEQFF.

This clone was observed once. The V gene is TRBV3-1 (or the pseudogene TRBV3-2), the J gene TRBJ1-4; 7 nucleotides align to TRBD1. V was clipped by 0 bases and J by 6 bases; unmatched bases: 13. The CDR3 is made up of 18 amino acids. Germline V gene data show CDR1 as LGHDT and CDR2 as YNNKEL (reference sequence). CDR3 in DNA: TGTGCCAGCAGCCAAGATGACCGTTTTCCGGACAGGTATGAAAAACTGTTTTTT. Amino acid sequence: CASSQDDRFPDRYEKLFF.

The chain carries TRBV10-2 and TRBJ1-5; D is perhaps TRBD1 (5 bases). Looked up from germline, CDR1 is WSHSY and CDR2 is SAAADI. The CDR3 spans 16 residues. Trimming took 6 bases from V and 0 from J, leaving 15 bases between them. The CDR3: CASRGRGMDSNQPQHF. The CDR3 DNA sequence: TGCGCCAGCAGGGGGAGGGGAATGGATAGCAATCAGCCCCAGCATTTT.

V and J are TRBV29-1 and TRBJ1-2, with D possibly being TRBD1 (5 bases). This CDR3 region has 13 residues. Trimming stripped 2 bases from V and 4 bases from J, with 11 bases between. CDR1 is SQVTM and CDR2 is ANQGSEA in the germline V gene. CDR3 DNA sequence: TGCAGCGTTGAATCAGGGCAGACCTATGGCTACACCTTC. Its protein is CSVESGQTYGYTF.

This rearrangement joins TRBV7-9 to TRBJ1-3, with D uncertain. V was clipped by 6 bases and J by 3 bases, with 18 bases between them. The germline CDR1 and CDR2 sequences are SEHNR and FQNEAQ (reference sequence). This CDR3 has 16 residues. The CDR3 region is CASRALFTGDGNTIYF. CDR3 in DNA: TGTGCCAGCAGAGCCTTATTTACGGGAGATGGAAACACCATATATTTT.